Sequencing of this TCR beta chain was carried out in a study of shared clonotypes between healthy human individuals. Study-wide background: CD4 naive and memory got three plates each, CD8 naive two, CD8 memory one. Study-level points and caveats: Clonotypes shared by all four sorted-subset donors had higher generation probabilities than non-shared clonotypes. In having few donors, the study represented limited genetic and exposure-history diversity.

Naive CD8 cells comprised CD45RO-negative, CCR7-positively selected cells, excluding terminally differentiated effector memory CD45RA+ cells. Every one of the donors was a Caucasian adult that lived in Nashville, Tennessee. Clones were sequenced by immunoSEQ multiplex PCR, and TCRdb holds only the in-frame ones, with some missing. Found here are hundreds of thousands of clones, approximately 96% of them singletons; the top ten hold approximately 0.12%. This clone was observed a single time. Its antigen is currently unknown. The CDR3 spans 14 residues. The V gene's germline CDR1 is MGHRA and CDR2 YSYEKL. V lost 0 bases and J lost 9, with 15 bases in between.

The origin of this receptor is a woman in her twenties or thirties in good health. Material: naive CD8+ T cells sorted from blood. The chain is built from TRBV4-1 and TRBJ2-7; D perhaps matches TRBD1 (5 bases). The DNA of the CDR3 is TGCGCCAGCAGCCAAGACGGTCAGGGCCGTCGGCAGTACTTC. Its protein is CASSQDGQGRRQYF.